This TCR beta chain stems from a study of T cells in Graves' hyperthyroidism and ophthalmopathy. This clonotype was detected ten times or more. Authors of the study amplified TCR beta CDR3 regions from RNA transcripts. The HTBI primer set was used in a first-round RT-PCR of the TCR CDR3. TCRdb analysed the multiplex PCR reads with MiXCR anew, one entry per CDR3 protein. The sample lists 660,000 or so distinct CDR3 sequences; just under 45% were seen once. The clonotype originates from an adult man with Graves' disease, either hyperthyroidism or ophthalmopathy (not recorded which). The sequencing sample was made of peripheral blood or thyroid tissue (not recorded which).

The CDR3 DNA reads as TGTGCCAGCAGCTTAGCGTATGGTATGGGCTACACCTTC. Protein product: CASSLAYGMGYTF. J is TRBJ1-2 and V is TRBV7-2; D is undetermined. The CDR3 is 13 residues long. V gave up 0 bases and J gave up 8 bases, with 10 bases separating them. Per germline, CDR1 SGHTA and CDR2 FQGNSA.